The rows below give T cell receptor beta chains drawn from one sample of a study of blood T cell repertoires in COVID-19. The data were produced by immunoSEQ multiplex PCR, yet TCRdb's version contains in-frame clones alone and is incomplete. The repertoire holds 150,000 to 200,000 clones, around 81% seen once, with 0.8% to 0.95% in the top ten. Input material: peripheral blood. These receptors came from a man in his 60s with COVID-19, enrolled during active disease. The CDR3 runs from the conserved cysteine through the conserved F or W. A D gene is named only where the DNA matches it firmly. A row's size may be missing; if present it is once, few, many or a size class.

J: TRBJ1-3
D: TRBD1
size: .
V: TRBV7-6
length: 15
CDR3: CASSPGDRTGNTIYF
DNA: TGTGCCAGCAGCCCAGGGGACAGGACTGGAAACACCATATATTTT

J: TRBJ1-2
D: .
size: once
V: TRBV5-1
length: 14
CDR3: CASSPDSANYGYTF
DNA: TGCGCCAGCAGCCCTGACAGCGCCAACTATGGCTACACCTTC

J: TRBJ1-5
D: TRBD1
size: .
V: TRBV6-4
length: 17
CDR3: CASDLERDRAGNQPQHF
DNA: TGTGCCAGCGATCTTGAACGGGACAGGGCTGGCAATCAGCCCCAGCATTTT

J: TRBJ2-5
D: .
size: .
V: TRBV5-4
length: 14
CDR3: CASSLDLTEETQYF
DNA: TGTGCCAGCAGCTTGGATTTGACAGAAGAGACCCAGTACTTC

J: TRBJ2-7
D: TRBD1
size: .
V: TRBV13
length: 16
CDR3: CASSPRGGLTSYEQYF
DNA: TGTGCCAGCAGCCCAAGAGGGGGCTTAACCTCCTACGAGCAGTACTTC

J: TRBJ1-1
D: .
size: .
V: TRBV3-1/TRBV3-2
length: 13
CDR3: CASSQDRVTEAFF
DNA: TGTGCCAGCAGCCAAGACAGGGTCACTGAAGCTTTCTTT

J: TRBJ1-2
D: TRBD1
size: .
V: TRBV6-2/TRBV6-3
length: 15
CDR3: CASSYSTGAAYGYTF
DNA: TGTGCCAGCAGTTACTCGACAGGGGCAGCCTATGGCTACACCTTC

J: TRBJ2-3
D: TRBD2
size: .
V: TRBV5-6
length: 17
CDR3: CASSLALAGGFTDTQYF
DNA: TGTGCCAGCAGCTTGGCCCTAGCGGGAGGCTTCACAGATACGCAGTATTTT

J: TRBJ1-1
D: TRBD1
size: .
V: TRBV19
length: 13
CDR3: CASSTQGDTEAFF
DNA: TGTGCCAGTAGTACCCAGGGGGACACTGAAGCTTTCTTT

J: TRBJ2-1
D: TRBD1
size: .
V: TRBV4-3
length: 16
CDR3: CASSQASGTGIYEQFF
DNA: TGCGCCAGCAGCCAAGCCTCCGGGACAGGGATTTATGAGCAGTTCTTC

J: TRBJ2-1
D: TRBD2
size: once
V: TRBV19
length: 15
CDR3: CASSLTSATYNEQFF
DNA: TGTGCCAGTAGTCTAACTAGCGCAACCTACAATGAGCAGTTCTTC

J: TRBJ2-1
D: TRBD2
size: .
V: TRBV24-1
length: 14
CDR3: CATISSGSPNEQFF
DNA: TGTGCCACCATTAGTAGCGGGAGCCCCAATGAGCAGTTCTTC

J: TRBJ1-2
D: TRBD1
size: .
V: TRBV13
length: 14
CDR3: CASSFRGILDGYTF
DNA: TGTGCCAGCAGCTTCAGGGGGATCTTAGATGGCTACACCTTC

J: TRBJ1-5
D: .
size: .
V: TRBV5-1
length: 15
CDR3: CASSLMGAEGQPQHF
DNA: TGCGCCAGCAGCTTAATGGGGGCTGAGGGTCAGCCCCAGCATTTT

J: TRBJ2-3
D: .
size: .
V: TRBV10-1
length: 16
CDR3: CASSRSRTSSTDTQYF
DNA: TGCGCCAGCAGTCGTTCGCGGACTTCTAGCACAGATACGCAGTATTTT

J: TRBJ2-3
D: TRBD2
size: .
V: TRBV5-1
length: 17
CDR3: CASSLGLAGWEADTQYF
DNA: TGCGCCAGCAGCTTGGGACTAGCGGGATGGGAGGCAGATACGCAGTATTTT

J: TRBJ1-1
D: .
size: .
V: TRBV4-2
length: 14
CDR3: CASSQSGHPFEAFF
DNA: TGTGCCAGCAGCCAATCAGGGCACCCATTTGAAGCTTTCTTT

J: TRBJ1-2
D: TRBD1
size: few
V: TRBV30
length: 13
CDR3: CTGQGASNYGYTF
DNA: TGTACCGGCCAGGGGGCGTCTAACTATGGCTACACCTTC

J: TRBJ2-1
D: TRBD1
size: few
V: TRBV7-9
length: 16
CDR3: CASSYNRGLGYNEQFF
DNA: TGTGCCAGCAGCTATAACAGGGGGCTGGGTTACAATGAGCAGTTCTTC

J: TRBJ1-2
D: .
size: .
V: TRBV11-2
length: 14
CDR3: CASSTFRANYGYTF
DNA: TGTGCCAGCAGCACTTTCAGGGCTAACTATGGCTACACCTTC

J: TRBJ2-7
D: TRBD2
size: .
V: TRBV20-1
length: 10
CDR3: CSGRPYEQYF
DNA: TGCAGCGGGAGGCCCTACGAGCAGTACTTC

J: TRBJ2-7
D: TRBD1
size: .
V: TRBV6-5
length: 14
CDR3: CASRKDRGLYEQYF
DNA: TGTGCCAGCAGAAAGGACAGGGGGCTCTACGAGCAGTACTTC

J: TRBJ1-1
D: TRBD1
size: few
V: TRBV5-1
length: 15
CDR3: CASSLGTGEGTEAFF
DNA: TGCGCCAGCAGCTTGGGAACAGGGGAAGGAACTGAAGCTTTCTTT

J: TRBJ1-6
D: .
size: .
V: TRBV11-3
length: 16
CDR3: CASSRDFSSYNSPLHF
DNA: TGTGCCAGCAGCCGGGATTTCTCCTCCTATAATTCACCCCTCCACTTT

J: TRBJ1-3
D: TRBD1
size: .
V: TRBV19
length: 15
CDR3: CASRQRRGQGNTIYF
DNA: TGTGCCAGTAGACAAAGGAGGGGACAGGGAAACACCATATATTTT

J: TRBJ2-7
D: .
size: few
V: TRBV4-2
length: 16
CDR3: CASSQDGGRRPFEQYF
DNA: TGTGCCAGCAGCCAAGATGGAGGCAGGAGACCCTTCGAGCAGTACTTC

J: TRBJ2-5
D: .
size: .
V: TRBV6-5
length: 12
CDR3: CASSYSEGAQYF
DNA: TGTGCCAGCAGTTACTCAGAAGGAGCCCAGTACTTC

J: TRBJ1-6
D: .
size: once
V: TRBV12-3/TRBV12-4
length: 12
CDR3: CASSKGNSPLHF
DNA: TGTGCCAGCAGTAAGGGGAATTCACCCCTCCACTTT

J: TRBJ2-2
D: TRBD2
size: .
V: TRBV24-1
length: 15
CDR3: CATSGRGANTGELFF
DNA: TGTGCCACCTCGGGGAGGGGAGCGAACACCGGGGAGCTGTTTTTT

J: TRBJ1-2
D: .
size: few
V: TRBV25-1
length: 13
CDR3: CASRRDGYYGYTF
DNA: TGTGCCAGCAGGAGGGATGGCTACTATGGCTACACCTTC

J: TRBJ2-7
D: TRBD2
size: .
V: TRBV10-3
length: 14
CDR3: CAISGGTSGSEQYF
DNA: TGTGCCATCAGTGGGGGGACTAGCGGGTCCGAGCAGTACTTC

J: TRBJ2-1
D: .
size: .
V: TRBV19
length: 14
CDR3: CASSSTGSYNEQFF
DNA: TGTGCCAGTAGTAGCACAGGCTCCTACAATGAGCAGTTCTTC

J: TRBJ1-5
D: .
size: few
V: TRBV5-1
length: 15
CDR3: CASSLTEGSNQPQHF
DNA: TGCGCCAGCAGCTTGACGGAGGGGAGCAATCAGCCCCAGCATTTT

J: TRBJ1-1
D: .
size: .
V: TRBV20-1
length: 11
CDR3: CSARQVGGAFF
DNA: TGCAGTGCTCGACAGGTCGGTGGAGCTTTCTTT

J: TRBJ2-7
D: TRBD1
size: .
V: TRBV2
length: 14
CDR3: CASIIPGQDYEQYF
DNA: TGTGCCAGCATAATACCGGGACAGGATTACGAGCAGTACTTC

J: TRBJ2-5
D: .
size: .
V: TRBV19
length: 15
CDR3: CASSIGGQYQETQYF
DNA: TGTGCCAGTAGTATAGGTGGACAGTACCAAGAGACCCAGTACTTC

J: TRBJ1-2
D: .
size: .
V: TRBV27
length: 13
CDR3: CASSVGGQGGYTF
DNA: TGTGCCAGCAGTGTTGGGGGCCAGGGTGGCTACACCTTC

J: TRBJ1-2
D: TRBD1
size: once
V: TRBV6-5
length: 13
CDR3: CASSYEGAPGYTF
DNA: TGTGCCAGCAGCTACGAGGGGGCGCCGGGCTACACCTTC

J: TRBJ1-5
D: .
size: .
V: TRBV7-8
length: 14
CDR3: CASSLERGSQPQHF
DNA: TGTGCCAGCAGCTTAGAAAGGGGCAGTCAGCCCCAGCATTTT

J: TRBJ1-1
D: .
size: .
V: TRBV11-3
length: 13
CDR3: CASSSDGNTEAFF
DNA: TGTGCCAGCAGCTCAGACGGGAACACTGAAGCTTTCTTT

J: TRBJ1-1
D: .
size: .
V: TRBV7-2
length: 13
CDR3: CASSFGLATEAFF
DNA: TGTGCCAGCAGCTTTGGTCTGGCAACTGAAGCTTTCTTT

J: TRBJ1-6
D: TRBD1
size: few
V: TRBV18
length: 15
CDR3: CASSPGQGGGSPLHF
DNA: TGTGCCAGCTCACCAGGACAGGGAGGAGGTTCACCCCTCCACTTT

J: TRBJ1-5
D: .
size: .
V: TRBV9
length: 14
CDR3: CASSVGVGNQPQHF
DNA: TGTGCCAGCAGCGTAGGCGTAGGCAATCAGCCCCAGCATTTT

J: TRBJ1-2
D: .
size: few
V: TRBV10-3
length: 13
CDR3: CAIKKTANYGYTF
DNA: TGTGCCATCAAGAAGACAGCTAACTATGGCTACACCTTC

J: TRBJ1-2
D: TRBD1
size: .
V: TRBV27
length: 16
CDR3: CASSPRGQRPPYGYTF
DNA: TGTGCCAGCAGTCCCCGGGGACAGAGACCACCCTATGGCTACACCTTC

J: TRBJ1-1
D: .
size: .
V: TRBV27
length: 13
CDR3: CASSFSRTQEAFF
DNA: TGTGCCAGCAGTTTCTCGAGGACACAAGAAGCTTTCTTT

J: TRBJ2-7
D: TRBD1
size: .
V: TRBV19
length: 11
CDR3: CAAGQGGEQYF
DNA: TGTGCCGCAGGACAGGGAGGCGAGCAGTACTTC

J: TRBJ1-1
D: TRBD1
size: .
V: TRBV6-5
length: 15
CDR3: CASTSGQVQNTEAFF
DNA: TGTGCCAGCACTTCCGGACAGGTACAAAACACTGAAGCTTTCTTT

J: TRBJ1-3
D: TRBD1
size: .
V: TRBV27
length: 15
CDR3: CASSRDRRDGNTIYF
DNA: TGTGCCAGCAGTAGGGACAGAAGAGATGGAAACACCATATATTTT

J: TRBJ2-2
D: .
size: .
V: TRBV5-1
length: 15
CDR3: CASSLVTANTGELFF
DNA: TGCGCCAGCAGCTTGGTTACTGCGAACACCGGGGAGCTGTTTTTT

J: TRBJ1-1
D: .
size: .
V: TRBV5-4
length: 15
CDR3: CASTYGGSVNTEAFF
DNA: TGTGCCAGCACCTACGGGGGGTCCGTGAACACTGAAGCTTTCTTT

J: TRBJ1-2
D: TRBD1
size: once
V: TRBV5-1
length: 15
CDR3: CASTADRAHTLGYTF
DNA: TGCGCCAGCACGGCCGACAGGGCCCATACTTTAGGCTACACCTTC

J: TRBJ2-5
D: TRBD2
size: .
V: TRBV19
length: 15
CDR3: CASSNSGRGQETQYF
DNA: TGTGCCAGTAGTAATAGCGGGAGGGGACAAGAGACCCAGTACTTC

J: TRBJ2-2
D: TRBD1
size: .
V: TRBV9
length: 17
CDR3: CASSVDVTTGWAGELFF
DNA: TGTGCCAGCAGCGTAGACGTAACGACAGGGTGGGCCGGGGAGCTGTTTTTT

J: TRBJ2-1
D: TRBD1
size: few
V: TRBV29-1
length: 15
CDR3: CSAEDRGGKLNEQFF
DNA: TGCAGCGCAGAAGACAGGGGCGGAAAACTGAATGAGCAGTTCTTC

J: TRBJ1-1
D: .
size: .
V: TRBV19
length: 15
CDR3: CASTIGAGARTEAFF
DNA: TGTGCCAGTACTATAGGGGCGGGGGCGCGCACTGAAGCTTTCTTT

J: TRBJ2-5
D: TRBD2
size: .
V: TRBV2
length: 14
CDR3: CASRGTSGIGTQYF
DNA: TGTGCCAGCAGGGGGACTAGCGGGATCGGGACCCAGTACTTC